The 30 T cell receptor beta chains below all came from one sample that was sequenced in a study of long-term antiretroviral therapy in people with HIV. immunoSEQ v3.0 was run at survey level. TCRdb's copy holds only in-frame clones and misses some; the assay was immunoSEQ multiplex PCR. The sample has some 16,000 clones; just over 75% are singletons. Sequences were derived from unsorted PBMCs, sampled 2.1 years after starting antiretroviral therapy. Every receptor here comes from a man between 35 and 55 years old with HIV.

The chain couples TRBV6-6 to TRBJ1-2, with 8 bases matching TRBD1. The V and J ends lost 0 bases and 5 bases, in that order; junction bases with no gene match: 2. Germline V gene lookup returns CDR1 MNHNY and CDR2 SVGAGI (reference sequence). The CDR3 contains 14 residues. CDR3 nucleotides: TGTGCCAGCAGTTACTCGACAGGGGATTATGGCTACACCTTC. Protein product: CASSYSTGDYGYTF.

V usage is TRBV19 and J usage is TRBJ2-7, with D hard to call. Per the germline V gene, CDR1 is LNHDA and CDR2 is SQIVND (reference sequence). The CDR3 totals 13 residues. Trimming stripped 3 bases from V and 4 bases from J, with 10 bases between. The CDR3 DNA reads as TGTGCCAGTAGTATGTTCGGCGATTACGAGCAGTACTTC. Translation gives CASSMFGDYEQYF.

This rearrangement joins TRBV10-3 to TRBJ1-2; possible D gene TRBD1, 5 bases. CDR1 and CDR2 (germline): ENHRY, SYGVKD. CDR3 length: 14 residues. V shed 0 bases and J shed 6 bases, with 11 bases lying between them. The CDR3 here is CAISESSAGDGYTF. The CDR3, as DNA: TGTGCCATCAGTGAGTCAAGCGCGGGGGATGGCTACACCTTC.

This clone was seen only a few times. The chain employs TRBV27 and TRBJ1-6, with a weak D call TRBD1 (5 bases). The V gene lost 10 bases and the J gene lost 10 bases, with 14 bases spanning the gap. CDR3 length equals 12 residues. CDR1 MNHEY and CDR2 SMNVEV come from the germline V gene (reference sequence). The CDR3 region is CAIGAGRSPLHF. The CDR3 bases are TGTGCCATCGGGGCAGGTCGGTCACCCCTCCACTTT.

The chain has TRBV19 and TRBJ1-4, with no clear D. V lost 3 bases to trimming and J lost 0 bases, with 11 bases between them. Germline-derived CDR1 and CDR2 are LNHDA and SQIVND (reference sequence). The CDR3 has 16 residues. The CDR3 protein is CASSMSDGATNEKLFF. DNA of the CDR3: TGTGCCAGTAGTATGTCGGACGGTGCAACTAATGAAAAACTGTTTTTT.

The rearrangement uses TRBV7-2 and TRBJ2-7, with 16 bases that match TRBD2. Germline assignment: CDR1 SGHTA and CDR2 FQGNSA. V lost 2 bases, J lost 10 bases, and 8 bases stayed unmatched. The CDR3 sequence is 16 residues long. The chain's CDR3 is CASSLNRGTSGGAQYF. In nucleotides, the CDR3 is TGTGCCAGCAGCTTAAATCGGGGGACTAGCGGGGGGGCCCAGTACTTC.

The genes are TRBV7-2 and TRBJ2-7; weak D call: TRBD1 (5 bases). Germline V gene data show CDR1 as SGHTA and CDR2 as FQGNSA. The CDR3 is made up of 12 amino acids. Deletions cut 5 bases from V and 3 bases from J, with 8 bases between. The CDR3 loop reads CASSVDSYEQYF. In DNA, the CDR3 is TGTGCCAGCAGCGTAGACAGCTACGAGCAGTACTTC.

The chain joins TRBV6-6 to TRBJ1-1, with D possibly matching TRBD1 (6 bases). The CDR3 spans 13 residues. V lost 5 bases and J lost 8, with 15 bases in between. Germline V gene lookup returns CDR1 MNHNY and CDR2 SVGAGI (reference sequence). CDR3 sequence: CASSPVSGHEAFF. CDR3 nucleotides: TGTGCCAGCAGTCCCGTTTCGGGACACGAAGCTTTCTTT.

This clone was picked up a small number of times. V usage is TRBV4-2 and J usage is TRBJ1-2; no firm D call. In germline, CDR1 is LGHNA, CDR2 YNFKEQ. Trimming stripped 3 bases from V and 2 bases from J, with 16 bases between. The CDR3 is made up of 16 amino acids. The CDR3 region is CASSQRVGSLNYGYTF. The CDR3 DNA is TGTGCCAGCAGCCAGAGGGTTGGCAGCTTAAACTATGGCTACACCTTC.

V is TRBV9 and J is TRBJ2-2; 7 positions agree with TRBD1. Per the germline V gene, CDR1 is SGDLS and CDR2 is YYNGEE. CDR3 length equals 16 residues. The trim removed 6 bases at V and 0 bases at J, leaving 8 bases unmatched. CDR3 loop: CASTPGQRTNTGELFF. The CDR3 DNA is TGTGCCAGCACCCCGGGACAGCGAACGAACACCGGGGAGCTGTTTTTT.

In this sample, this clone turned up a few times. The chain employs TRBV25-1 and TRBJ1-6; 9 positions match TRBD1. The CDR3 is 15 residues long. Germline values: CDR1 MGHDK, CDR2 SYGVNS. V dropped 2 bases and J dropped 11; count of bases not matched to a gene: 7. CDR3: CASSERGTGTTPLHF. The CDR3 DNA is TGTGCCAGCAGTGAACGGGGGACAGGGACGACACCCCTCCACTTT.

The chain employs TRBV7-9 and TRBJ2-5, with 11 bases identical to TRBD2. Trimming at V came to 4 bases and at J to 2 bases, leaving 3 bases not matched to a gene. Looked up from germline, CDR1 is SEHNR and CDR2 is FQNEAQ (reference sequence). The CDR3 is 15 amino acids. The DNA for the CDR3 is TGTGCCAGCAGCTCATCTAGCGGGGGGCAAGAGACCCAGTACTTC. Protein product: CASSSSSGGQETQYF.

This sequence joins TRBV19 and TRBJ1-4, with no clear D. There are 17 residues in the CDR3. The germline CDR1 and CDR2 sequences are LNHDA and SQIVND (reference sequence). V shed 8 bases and J shed 8 bases, with 27 bases lying between them. Written as DNA, the CDR3 is TGTGCCAGTTCCATTGGCATCCGGTTGGGAATGGAGGAAAAACTGTTTTTT. Its protein product is CASSIGIRLGMEEKLFF.

The chain links TRBV29-1 to TRBJ2-7; 7 bases are shared with TRBD1. Losses at the gene ends were 5 bases for V and 7 bases for J; bases not matched to a gene: 8. Germline V lookup: CDR1 SQVTM, CDR2 ANQGSEA. The CDR3 consists of 12 residues. The CDR3 spells CSVLTGPGEQYF. CDR3 nucleotide sequence: TGCAGCGTTTTGACAGGGCCGGGGGAGCAGTACTTC.

The chain is built from TRBV18 and TRBJ1-3, with a possible D match to TRBD1 (6 bases). Trimming removed 3 bases from V and 0 bases from J, with 12 bases in between. Germline V gene lookup returns CDR1 KGHSH and CDR2 LQKENI. The CDR3 loop spans 16 amino acids. Here the CDR3 reads CASSPGADNSGNTIYF. DNA for the CDR3: TGTGCCAGCTCACCGGGGGCTGACAACTCTGGAAACACCATATATTTT.

The chain is built from TRBV11-2 and TRBJ1-1, with TRBD1 matching 7 bases. Trimming removed 5 bases from V and 1 base from J; junction bases left unmatched: 7. Germline assignment: CDR1 SGHAT and CDR2 FQNNGV. The CDR3 is 15 residues long. CDR3 protein: CASSPRQGKNTEAFF. CDR3 DNA sequence: TGTGCCAGCAGCCCCCGACAGGGAAAGAACACTGAAGCTTTCTTT.

The chain carries TRBV9 and TRBJ2-5, with D maybe TRBD1 (5 bases). Trimming took off 2 bases at V and 0 bases at J, with 11 bases between the two ends. The CDR3 covers 15 residues. Germline V gives CDR1 SGDLS, CDR2 YYNGEE. The CDR3 DNA sequence: TGTGCCAGCAGCGTCGCTTGGGGCAACCAAGAGACCCAGTACTTC. Translated: CASSVAWGNQETQYF.

In this sample, this clone turned up once. This chain's CDR3 is CASSLPGILSYEQYF. CDR3 nucleotide sequence: TGTGCCAGCAGCTTGCCGGGGATACTTTCCTACGAGCAGTACTTC. The gene calls are TRBV11-3 and TRBJ2-7; D may be TRBD2 (5 bases). Trimming pared 3 bases from V and 1 base from J, leaving 13 bases between. The germline V gene encodes CDR1 SGHNT and CDR2 YENEEA. This CDR3 comprises 15 residues.

This sequence joins TRBV6-1 and TRBJ1-3, with 7 bases matching TRBD1. Germline CDR1 and CDR2: MNHNS and SASEGT. The V gene end was trimmed by 9 bases and the J gene end by 8 bases; junction bases not matched to a gene: 7. CDR3 length: 12 amino acids. CDR3 residues: CASQGGGDTIYF. CDR3 DNA: TGTGCCAGTCAGGGGGGAGGTGACACCATATATTTT.

V usage is TRBV6-5 and J usage is TRBJ1-1; 8 nucleotides line up with TRBD1. Losses at the gene ends were 5 bases for V and 3 bases for J; bases not matched to a gene: 8. CDR3 length: 15 amino acids. CDR1 MNHEY and CDR2 SVGAGI come from the germline V gene. For the CDR3, the DNA is TGTGCCAGCAGTATTATCCCAGGGGGCCACACTGAAGCTTTCTTT. This sequence encodes CASSIIPGGHTEAFF.

The rearrangement links TRBV5-1 to TRBJ2-3; possibly TRBD1 for D (6 bases). V gave up 0 bases and J gave up 0 bases, with 11 bases separating them. The CDR3 sequence is 16 residues long. Germline V CDR1 and CDR2: SGHRS, YFSETQ. CDR3 protein: CASSLDRVTSTDTQYF. DNA of the CDR3: TGCGCCAGCAGCTTGGACAGGGTGACGAGCACAGATACGCAGTATTTT.

The chain carries TRBV30 and TRBJ1-2; no reliable D call. V was cut by 2 bases and J by 7 bases, with 14 bases left in between. This CDR3 region has 13 residues. Germline values: CDR1 GTSNPN, CDR2 SVGIG (reference sequence). DNA of the CDR3: TGTGCCTGGAGTCCGACCTCAAACGGTGGCTACACCTTC. This sequence encodes CAWSPTSNGGYTF.

The sample holds one count of this clone. The chain joins TRBV5-1 to TRBJ1-3; D gene uncertain. The CDR3 length is 16 residues. Germline V gene data show CDR1 as SGHRS and CDR2 as YFSETQ. V was shortened by 7 bases and J by 0 bases, with 17 bases between the two germline ends. CDR3 sequence reads: CASRKSDGSSGNTIYF. The DNA of the CDR3 is TGCGCCAGCCGAAAATCGGACGGGAGCTCTGGAAACACCATATATTTT.

This chain joins TRBV5-1 and TRBJ2-2; D might be TRBD1 (6 bases). The CDR3 consists of 14 residues. Per the germline V gene, CDR1 is SGHRS and CDR2 is YFSETQ. Trimming pared 0 bases from V and 5 bases from J, leaving 8 bases between. The CDR3 loop reads CASSLGTGTGELFF. The CDR3 DNA sequence: TGCGCCAGCAGCTTGGGAACAGGGACCGGGGAGCTGTTTTTT.

This rearrangement joins TRBV27 to TRBJ2-1; no firm D call. The V and J ends lost 8 bases and 8 bases respectively, with 10 bases between them. The CDR3 loop spans 11 amino acids. Germline V lookup: CDR1 MNHEY, CDR2 SMNVEV (reference sequence). DNA for the CDR3: TGTGCCAGCCGGTGGTTCGATGAGCAGTTCTTC. Residues: CASRWFDEQFF.

J is TRBJ2-2 and V is TRBV7-9; D is possibly TRBD1 (6 bases). Germline V gives CDR1 SEHNR, CDR2 FQNEAQ (reference sequence). V lost 10 bases and J 3 bases, leaving 15 bases between the germline ends. The CDR3 contains 14 residues. The DNA of the CDR3 is TGTGCCACCGAGGGGGTGTCTTACACCGGGGAGCTGTTTTTT. It specifies CATEGVSYTGELFF.

In its sample, this clone was seen a few times. This chain joins TRBV27 and TRBJ1-2; possible D gene TRBD1, 5 bases. Between the trimmed V and J ends, which lost 6 bases and 8 bases, there was a span of 16 bases. The CDR3 extends over 13 amino acids. Germline V gives CDR1 MNHEY, CDR2 SMNVEV (reference sequence). This chain's CDR3 is CASSPQGLEGYTF. CDR3 nucleotide sequence: TGTGCCAGCAGCCCTCAGGGCTTAGAGGGCTACACCTTC.

This clone appeared a single time. The chain links TRBV19 to TRBJ2-7; 8 bases align to TRBD2. Per germline, CDR1 LNHDA and CDR2 SQIVND (reference sequence). The CDR3 runs 15 residues. V lost 1 base, J lost 5 bases, and 7 bases stayed unmatched. The CDR3 DNA sequence: TGTGCCAGTAGTATAGGTCGGGGGGGCCAGAACGAGCAGTACTTC. Protein product: CASSIGRGGQNEQYF.

The chain is built from TRBV6-1 and TRBJ1-1, with unresolved D. The CDR3 sequence is 10 residues long. Germline assignment: CDR1 MNHNS and CDR2 SASEGT. Trimming shortened V by 7 bases and J by 8 bases, and 8 bases separated the two germline ends. CDR3 sequence: CASIEVEAFF. CDR3 in DNA: TGTGCCAGCATTGAGGTGGAAGCTTTCTTT.

The chain links TRBV7-9 to TRBJ2-7; D ambiguous. Trimming stripped 2 bases from V and 1 base from J, with 6 bases between. Germline CDR1 SEHNR, CDR2 FQNEAQ (reference sequence). The CDR3 contains 13 residues. The chain's CDR3 is CASSLPSSYEQYF. CDR3 DNA sequence: TGTGCCAGCAGCTTACCCAGTTCCTACGAGCAGTACTTC.